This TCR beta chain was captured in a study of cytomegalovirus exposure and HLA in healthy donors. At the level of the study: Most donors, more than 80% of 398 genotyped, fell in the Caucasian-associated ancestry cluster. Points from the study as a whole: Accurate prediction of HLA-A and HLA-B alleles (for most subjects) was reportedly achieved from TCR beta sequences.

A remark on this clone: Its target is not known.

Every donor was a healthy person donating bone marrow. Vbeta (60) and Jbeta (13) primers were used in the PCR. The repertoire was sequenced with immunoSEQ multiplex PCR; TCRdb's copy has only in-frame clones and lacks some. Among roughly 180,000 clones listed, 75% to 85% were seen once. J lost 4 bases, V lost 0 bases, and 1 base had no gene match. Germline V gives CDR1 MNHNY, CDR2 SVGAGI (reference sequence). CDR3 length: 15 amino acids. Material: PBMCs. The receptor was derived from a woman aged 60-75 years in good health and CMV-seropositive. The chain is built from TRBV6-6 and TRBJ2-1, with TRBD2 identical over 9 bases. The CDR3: CASSYSSGGYNEQFF. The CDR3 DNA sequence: TGTGCCAGCAGTTACTCTAGCGGGGGTTACAATGAGCAGTTCTTC.